One sample yielded the 10 T cell receptor beta chains listed below, sequenced in a study of CD8+ T cells in alopecia areata. In each case, RNA was isolated and then reverse transcribed into cDNA as the sequencing template. Measured with immunoSEQ multiplex PCR; TCRdb has only the in-frame clones, and not every one. The table lists about 6,900 clones, around 70% of them singletons. Treatment meaning: oral pan-JAK inhibitor, 5-10 mg twice daily. It was from alopecia areata patients that lesional scalp punch biopsies and peripheral blood were collected. The sequenced sample was skin, obtained at week 4, from a patient treated with tofacitinib. These TCRs come from a human donor with alopecia areata.

This clone was seen just once. The chain combines TRBV5-4 with TRBJ1-5; D uncertain. Germline-derived CDR1 and CDR2 are SGHNT and YYREEE (reference sequence). Trimming stripped 2 bases from V and 4 bases from J, with 13 bases between. There are 15 residues in the CDR3. The CDR3 is CASSFALEPNQPQHF. CDR3 DNA: TGTGCCAGCAGCTTTGCGTTGGAGCCAAATCAGCCCCAGCATTTT. The whole variable domain, remainder taken from reference TRBV5-4 and TRBJ1-5, is ETGVTQSPTHLIKTRGQQVTLRCSSQSGHNTVSWYQQALGQGPQFIFQYYREEENGRGNFPPRFSGLQFPNYSSELNVNALELDDSALYLCASSFALEPNQPQHFGDGTRLSIL.

J is TRBJ1-6 and V is TRBV6-4; a possible D gene is TRBD1 (6 bases). CDR1 and CDR2 (germline): MRHNA, SNTAGT. Trimming pared 0 bases from V and 6 bases from J, leaving 15 bases between. The CDR3 totals 17 residues. CDR3 region: CASSDSRIQGRNSPLHF. CDR3 DNA: TGTGCCAGCAGTGACTCTCGGATACAGGGACGTAATTCACCCCTCCACTTT.

V is TRBV27 and J is TRBJ1-2; D is possibly TRBD1 (5 bases). Trimming removed 5 bases from V and 9 bases from J, with 16 bases in between. The germline gives CDR1 MNHEY, CDR2 SMNVEV (reference sequence). The CDR3 loop spans 13 amino acids. In DNA form, the CDR3 reads TGTGCCAGCAGTCTAGGGACTTTGGGACGCTACACCTTC. Translating it yields CASSLGTLGRYTF.

This chain links TRBV18 with TRBJ1-6, with D perhaps matching TRBD1 (6 bases). From germline, CDR1 is KGHSH and CDR2 LQKENI. CDR3 length: 18 amino acids. V lost 1 base, J lost 8 bases, and 21 bases lay in between. The CDR3 here is CASSPLRGGKTGDSPLHF. In DNA, the CDR3 is TGTGCCAGCTCACCACTTAGAGGGGGGAAAACCGGCGATTCACCCCTCCACTTT.

The sample holds a few counts of this clone. This chain links TRBV6-6 with TRBJ1-5; D is possibly TRBD1 (5 bases). V was clipped by 7 bases and J by 3 bases, with 16 bases between them. Looked up from germline, CDR1 is MNHNY and CDR2 is SVGAGI (reference sequence). The CDR3 has 15 residues. CDR3 protein: CASTGTLRDNQPQHF. CDR3 bases: TGTGCCAGCACTGGGACCCTTAGGGACAATCAGCCCCAGCATTTT.

This clone showed up just a few times. CDR3 coding DNA: TGCGCCAGCAGCCAAGGGTGGACGGATGAGCAGTTCTTC. Its protein product is CASSQGWTDEQFF. The rearrangement uses TRBV4-1 and TRBJ2-1; D ambiguous. The germline gives CDR1 MGHRA, CDR2 YSYEKL. V was shortened by 1 base and J by 8 bases, with 9 bases between the two germline ends. There are 13 residues in the CDR3.

V gene TRBV18 combines with J gene TRBJ1-1, with D hard to call. The CDR3 is 13 residues long. Trimming took 6 bases from V and 8 from J, leaving 16 bases between them. Germline loops: CDR1 KGHSH, CDR2 LQKENI. The CDR3: CASSTQFCEEAFF. CDR3 bases: TGTGCCAGCTCCACCCAGTTCTGTGAGGAAGCTTTCTTT.

The chain joins TRBV14 to TRBJ2-1; D is unresolved. Germline V gives CDR1 SGHDN, CDR2 FVKESK. Deletions cut 1 base from V and 4 bases from J, with 2 bases between. The CDR3 runs to 12 residues. The CDR3 DNA follows: TGTGCCAGCAGCCAAGTTTACAATGAGCAGTTCTTC. This translates into CASSQVYNEQFF.

This clone was recorded a few times. This chain joins TRBV5-1 and TRBJ1-5; tentatively, D is TRBD1 (5 bases). V was trimmed by 2 bases and J by 4 bases, leaving 13 bases between them. CDR1 and CDR2 from the germline V gene are SGHRS and YFSETQ. CDR3 length: 15 residues. CDR3 residues: CASSLGHSPNQPQHF. CDR3 sequence (DNA): TGCGCCAGCAGCTTAGGACATTCGCCGAATCAGCCCCAGCATTTT. The variable domain in full, with the rest retrieved from reference TRBV5-1 and TRBJ1-5, is KAGVTQTPRYLIKTRGQQVTLSCSPISGHRSVSWYQQTPGQGLQFLFEYFSETQRNKGNFPGRFSGRQFSNSRSEMNVSTLELGDSALYLCASSLGHSPNQPQHFGDGTRLSIL.

The V and J genes are TRBV29-1 and TRBJ1-2, with D possibly matching TRBD1 (6 bases). CDR1 and CDR2 from the germline V gene are SQVTM and ANQGSEA. V lost 4 bases, J lost 5 bases, and 14 bases lay in between. The CDR3 contains 13 residues. The CDR3 coding sequence is TGCAGCGTTGCCGTCGGACAGCTTTATGGCTACACCTTC. It codes for CSVAVGQLYGYTF.